This is a list of T cell receptor beta chains from one sample in a study of shared clonotypes between healthy human individuals. The protocol was immunoSEQ multiplex PCR, while the TCRdb copy is restricted to in-frame clones and leaves out a portion. Among about 2 million clones, roughly 94% were seen once, and the ten largest hold 0.1% to 0.15%. Input material: naive CD4+ T cells sorted from blood. The receptors derive from a man younger than 30 in good health. The CDR3 runs from the conserved cysteine through the conserved F or W. D genes are given only for firm matches. Expanded clones get a size class; other rows say once, few or many, or leave the size out.

d_call: TRBD1
clone_size: -
v_call: TRBV7-2
j_call: TRBJ1-2
cdr3_aa: CASSVRDRLYGNGYTF
cdr3_nt: TGTGCCAGCAGCGTCCGGGACAGGCTCTATGGAAATGGCTACACCTTC

d_call: TRBD2
clone_size: -
v_call: TRBV6-1
j_call: TRBJ2-3
cdr3_aa: CASRTGLAGADTQYF
cdr3_nt: TGTGCCAGCAGGACGGGACTAGCGGGAGCAGATACGCAGTATTTT

d_call: TRBD1
clone_size: -
v_call: TRBV25-1
j_call: TRBJ1-6
cdr3_aa: CASSSRDRINSPLHF
cdr3_nt: TGTGCCAGCAGCTCCCGGGACAGAATTAATTCACCCCTCCACTTT

d_call: TRBD2
clone_size: -
v_call: TRBV6-5
j_call: TRBJ2-5
cdr3_aa: CASRPTSVGETQYF
cdr3_nt: TGTGCCAGCAGGCCTACTAGCGTGGGAGAGACCCAGTACTTC

d_call: -
clone_size: -
v_call: TRBV6-5
j_call: TRBJ1-2
cdr3_aa: CASRPGGIYGYTF
cdr3_nt: TGTGCCAGCAGACCTGGGGGGATCTATGGCTACACCTTC

d_call: -
clone_size: -
v_call: TRBV28
j_call: TRBJ1-1
cdr3_aa: CASSQASQVNTEAFF
cdr3_nt: TGTGCCAGCAGCCAGGCATCACAGGTCAACACTGAAGCTTTCTTT

d_call: -
clone_size: -
v_call: TRBV20-1
j_call: TRBJ2-7
cdr3_aa: CSARDLYEQYF
cdr3_nt: TGCAGTGCTAGAGATTTGTACGAGCAGTACTTC

d_call: TRBD2
clone_size: -
v_call: TRBV7-9
j_call: TRBJ2-3
cdr3_aa: CASSSGLAGPVGTQYF
cdr3_nt: TGTGCCAGCAGCTCGGGACTAGCGGGGCCTGTGGGTACGCAGTATTTT

d_call: -
clone_size: -
v_call: TRBV10-3
j_call: TRBJ1-3
cdr3_aa: CAITKAVSGNTIYF
cdr3_nt: TGTGCCATCACGAAAGCCGTCTCTGGAAACACCATATATTTT

d_call: TRBD2
clone_size: -
v_call: TRBV13
j_call: TRBJ2-1
cdr3_aa: CASSLVAGGPRRSYNEQFF
cdr3_nt: TGTGCCAGCAGCTTAGTCGCGGGAGGGCCGAGGAGGTCCTACAATGAGCAGTTCTTC

d_call: -
clone_size: -
v_call: TRBV10-3
j_call: TRBJ2-2
cdr3_aa: CAISDRGVAGELFF
cdr3_nt: TGTGCCATCAGTGACAGGGGAGTGGCCGGGGAGCTGTTTTTT

d_call: -
clone_size: -
v_call: TRBV9
j_call: TRBJ2-2
cdr3_aa: CASSVETGTGELFF
cdr3_nt: TGTGCCAGCAGCGTAGAGACAGGAACCGGGGAGCTGTTTTTT

d_call: -
clone_size: -
v_call: TRBV28
j_call: TRBJ2-7
cdr3_aa: CASTSPTGKYYEQYF
cdr3_nt: TGTGCCAGCACCTCCCCTACAGGGAAGTACTACGAGCAGTACTTC

d_call: -
clone_size: -
v_call: TRBV5-1
j_call: TRBJ2-1
cdr3_aa: CASSLLVNNEQFF
cdr3_nt: TGCGCCAGCAGCCTACTAGTTAACAATGAGCAGTTCTTC

d_call: TRBD2
clone_size: -
v_call: TRBV6-5
j_call: TRBJ2-7
cdr3_aa: CASSSLRRGNSYEQYF
cdr3_nt: TGTGCCAGCAGTTCCCTACGGCGGGGGAATTCCTACGAGCAGTACTTC

d_call: -
clone_size: -
v_call: TRBV5-1
j_call: TRBJ2-2
cdr3_aa: CASSFGDPTGELFF
cdr3_nt: TGCGCCAGCAGCTTCGGAGACCCCACCGGGGAGCTGTTTTTT

d_call: TRBD2
clone_size: once
v_call: TRBV5-1
j_call: TRBJ2-1
cdr3_aa: CASSLARTSGGPGDNEQFF
cdr3_nt: TGCGCCAGCAGCTTGGCGAGGACTAGCGGGGGCCCTGGCGACAATGAGCAGTTCTTC

d_call: -
clone_size: -
v_call: TRBV10-3
j_call: TRBJ1-1
cdr3_aa: CAISEFGEAFF
cdr3_nt: TGTGCCATCAGTGAGTTCGGAGAAGCTTTCTTT

d_call: TRBD1
clone_size: -
v_call: TRBV11-1
j_call: TRBJ2-5
cdr3_aa: CASSFLGGRTQYF
cdr3_nt: TGTGCCAGCAGTTTTCTAGGGGGCAGAACCCAGTACTTC